The 21 T cell receptor beta chains below were found in one sample sequenced in a study of shared clonotypes between healthy human individuals (dated by TCRdb to the early 2020s). CD8 naive samples consisted of CD45RO-negative cells that were positively selected for CCR7, yielding a CD45RA+CCR7+ population without TemRA cells. Library preparation was by the immunoSEQ multiplex PCR assay. Held by TCRdb, this immuneACCESS table contains in-frame sequences only and omits some clones. Under half of the omission traces to an unresolved V gene where checked; the cause of the rest is unknown. For this sample there are roughly 590,000 clones; 95% to 96% appear just once. The ten largest clonotypes hold around 0.097% of the sample. Sequenced input: naive CD8+ T cells sorted from blood. Taken with the paper, the label for cell subset or site translates to: CD45RA+CCR7+. The receptors were sampled from a woman in her 30s in good health.

The sample holds one count of this clone. J is TRBJ1-2 and V is TRBV28; D remains unclear. The CDR3 contains 13 residues. The germline V gene encodes CDR1 MDHEN and CDR2 SYDVKM. With 6 bases removed from V and 4 bases from J, the gap between germline ends came to 12 bases. CDR3 sequence: CASSRAVPYGYTF. CDR3 DNA: TGTGCCAGCAGCCGGGCGGTCCCCTATGGCTACACCTTC.

The rearrangement links TRBV5-8 to TRBJ2-3, with D possibly being TRBD1 (6 bases). CDR1 and CDR2 from the germline V gene are SGHTS and YDEGEE. Trimming left V 6 bases short and J 2 bases short, with 22 bases between. CDR3 length: 17 residues. The CDR3 DNA sequence: TGTGCCAGCATTGGGCAGGGGTATCCTCCCGCCACAGATACGCAGTATTTT. This codes for CASIGQGYPPATDTQYF.

The chain links TRBV27 to TRBJ2-2, with 7 nucleotides matching TRBD1. J was trimmed by 0 bases and V by 5 bases; bases with no gene match: 9. This CDR3 comprises 17 residues. Germline V lookup: CDR1 MNHEY, CDR2 SMNVEV (reference sequence). CDR3 region: CASSHTTDRANTGELFF. Here the CDR3 DNA reads TGTGCCAGCAGTCATACAACCGACAGGGCGAACACCGGGGAGCTGTTTTTT.

The chain has TRBV11-2 and TRBJ2-4; tentatively, D is TRBD1 (6 bases). The CDR3 length is 18 residues. The V end lost 1 base, the J end lost 1 base, and 17 bases lay between the germline ends. Germline V gene lookup returns CDR1 SGHAT and CDR2 FQNNGV. DNA of the CDR3: TGTGCCAGCAGCTTAGGCCGCAGGGGATATAGGGCCAAAAACATTCAGTACTTC. This gives the protein CASSLGRRGYRAKNIQYF. Full variable domain (outside the CDR3, taken from reference TRBV11-2 and TRBJ2-4): EAGVAQSPRYKIIEKRQSVAFWCNPISGHATLYWYQQILGQGPKLLIQFQNNGVVDDSQLPKDRFSAERLKGVDSTLKIQPAKLEDSAVYLCASSLGRRGYRAKNIQYFGAGTRLSVL.

The chain uses TRBV7-2 and TRBJ2-1; D possibly corresponds to TRBD2 (6 bases). This CDR3 spans 17 amino acids. Per germline, CDR1 SGHTA and CDR2 FQGNSA. Trimming cost V 6 bases and J 4 bases, with 22 bases left between them. Here the CDR3 reads CASRQRIKGGRYNEQFF. Here the CDR3 DNA reads TGTGCCAGCAGGCAGCGAATTAAAGGAGGGCGGTACAATGAGCAGTTCTTC. The entire variable domain, with the rest obtained from reference TRBV7-2 and TRBJ2-1, is as follows: GAGVSQSPSNKVTEKGKDVELRCDPISGHTALYWYRQSLGQGLEFLIYFQGNSAPDKSGLPSDRFSAERTGGSVSTLTIQRTQQEDSAVYLCASRQRIKGGRYNEQFFGPGTRLTVL.

The chain couples TRBV29-1 to TRBJ1-1, with a weak D call TRBD1 (5 bases). This CDR3 contains 13 residues. Deletions cut 5 bases from V and 3 bases from J, with 13 bases between. Germline V gene sequence: CDR1 SQVTM, CDR2 ANQGSEA. CDR3 amino acids: CSVRGSQDTEAFF. In DNA form, the CDR3 reads TGCAGCGTTCGGGGCAGCCAAGACACTGAAGCTTTCTTT.

The V and J genes are TRBV13 and TRBJ1-4; 7 nucleotides match TRBD1. Germline V gene lookup returns CDR1 PRHDT and CDR2 FYEKMQ (reference sequence). Trimming cost V 6 bases and J 8 bases; bases outside gene matches: 0. There are 11 residues in the CDR3. CDR3 loop: CASRTGEKLFF. Written as DNA, the CDR3 is TGTGCCAGCAGGACAGGGGAAAAACTGTTTTTT.

This clone came up once. The chain links TRBV19 to TRBJ2-3; D is perhaps TRBD2 (6 bases). The CDR3 spans 14 residues. CDR1 is LNHDA, CDR2 SQIVND, per germline (reference sequence). V lost 3 bases and J 2 bases, leaving 9 bases between the germline ends. Here the CDR3 DNA reads TGTGCCAGTAGTATCGGAGGGCCCACAGATACGCAGTATTTT. The encoded protein is CASSIGGPTDTQYF.

This chain uses TRBV29-1 with TRBJ2-1, with D uncertain. Per the germline V gene, CDR1 is SQVTM and CDR2 is ANQGSEA. This CDR3 has 12 residues. The V end was cut by 4 bases, the J end by 8 bases, with 12 bases between. CDR3 protein: CSVGAVSDEQFF. In nucleotides, the CDR3 is TGCAGCGTTGGGGCTGTCTCGGATGAGCAGTTCTTC.

This chain connects TRBV6-5 to TRBJ2-7; no clear D. Trimming took off 0 bases at V and 0 bases at J, with 12 bases between the two ends. Germline V gene data show CDR1 as MNHEY and CDR2 as SVGAGI. The CDR3 consists of 16 residues. The CDR3 region is CASSYSTVRVSYEQYF. The DNA for the CDR3 is TGTGCCAGCAGTTACTCGACGGTACGGGTCTCCTACGAGCAGTACTTC.

The chain joins TRBV7-9 to TRBJ2-7, with a tentative D call TRBD2 (6 bases). CDR3 size: 14 residues. CDR1 SEHNR and CDR2 FQNEAQ come from the germline V gene (reference sequence). V dropped 1 base and J dropped 4 bases, with 11 bases sitting between them. This chain's CDR3 is CASSLVGLSYEQYF. Here the CDR3 DNA reads TGTGCCAGCAGCTTAGTGGGACTTTCGTACGAGCAGTACTTC.

The chain couples TRBV6-1 to TRBJ2-7; weak D call: TRBD2 (6 bases). V lost 0 bases to trimming and J lost 0 bases, with 9 bases between them. The CDR3 contains 15 residues. Germline CDR1 MNHNS, CDR2 SASEGT. The chain's CDR3 is CASSEAAGSSYEQYF. In DNA form, the CDR3 reads TGTGCCAGCAGTGAAGCTGCGGGGAGCTCCTACGAGCAGTACTTC.

The chain combines TRBV27 with TRBJ2-7, with D uncertain. The CDR3 totals 12 residues. V lost 4 bases, J lost 8 bases, and 12 bases lay in between. CDR1 is MNHEY, CDR2 SMNVEV, per germline (reference sequence). Here the CDR3 reads CASSSGPGQQYF. The DNA for the CDR3 is TGTGCCAGCAGTTCGGGCCCCGGACAGCAGTACTTC.

A few counts support this clone. This chain uses TRBV2 with TRBJ2-2, with 8 bases aligning to TRBD1. V shed 3 bases and J 3 bases; nucleotides not matched to a gene: 9. The CDR3 is 17 amino acids. Germline CDR1 SNHLY, CDR2 FYNNEI. The CDR3 region has the DNA TGTGCCAGCAGTGAGGCCCTCCAGGGGGCGGACACCGGGGAGCTGTTTTTT. Translation gives CASSEALQGADTGELFF.

The rearrangement links TRBV7-9 to TRBJ1-4, with a weak D call TRBD1 (6 bases). The CDR3 extends over 15 amino acids. V lost 4 bases to trimming and J lost 4 bases, with 13 bases between them. In germline, CDR1 is SEHNR, CDR2 FQNEAQ (reference sequence). The CDR3 spells CASSSPRGYNEKLFF. Here the CDR3 DNA reads TGTGCCAGCAGCTCACCCAGGGGATATAATGAAAAACTGTTTTTT.

This chain connects TRBV14 to TRBJ2-1, with D uncertain. In germline, CDR1 is SGHDN, CDR2 FVKESK. This CDR3 has 14 residues. The V end lost 4 bases, the J end lost 8 bases, and 15 bases lay between the germline ends. CDR3 DNA sequence: TGTGCCAGCAGCCCGGCGGCGGTTTGGGATGAGCAGTTCTTC. Encoded protein: CASSPAAVWDEQFF.

This clone was observed a few times. The identical CDR3 is also encoded by other nucleotide sequences in the sample. The CDR3 region is CASSLSGAYEQYF. The CDR3 nucleotides read TGTGCCAGCAGTTTATCTGGCGCCTACGAGCAGTACTTC. The chain has TRBV27 and TRBJ2-7; D is unresolved. V was trimmed by 0 bases and J by 2 bases, leaving 5 bases between them. The CDR3 totals 13 residues. Looked up from germline, CDR1 is MNHEY and CDR2 is SMNVEV (reference sequence).

The sample holds one count of this clone. Other DNA sequences in the sample encode the same CDR3. The chain uses TRBV27 and TRBJ2-7; D unclear. Germline V CDR1 and CDR2: MNHEY, SMNVEV (reference sequence). CDR3 length: 11 amino acids. V shed 3 bases and J shed 5 bases, with 5 bases lying between them. The DNA of the CDR3 is TGTGCCAGCAGTTTTGGAGACGAGCAGTACTTC. It encodes CASSFGDEQYF.

J is TRBJ2-1 and V is TRBV5-4; unclear D gene. The V and J ends lost 1 base and 12 bases respectively, with 8 bases between them. The CDR3 totals 11 residues. Looked up from germline, CDR1 is SGHNT and CDR2 is YYREEE (reference sequence). Here the CDR3 DNA reads TGTGCCAGCAGCTTGTTGGGTGCGCAGTTCTTC. This sequence encodes CASSLLGAQFF.

CDR3 amino acids: CASSVGRMNTEAFF. Written as DNA, the CDR3 is TGTGCCAGCAGCGTAGGACGGATGAACACTGAAGCTTTCTTT. This chain joins TRBV9 and TRBJ1-1; D call uncertain. This CDR3 is 14 amino acids long. The germline gives CDR1 SGDLS, CDR2 YYNGEE. V was cut by 0 bases and J by 0 bases, with 6 bases left in between.

The V and J genes are TRBV7-6 and TRBJ2-7, with TRBD1 as a possible D gene (6 bases). Germline V gene lookup returns CDR1 SGHVS and CDR2 FNYEAQ. The length of the CDR3 is 15 residues. V lost 2 bases and J 2 bases, leaving 13 bases between the germline ends. The CDR3 sequence: CASSLSSGETYEQYF. In DNA form, the CDR3 reads TGTGCCAGCAGCTTATCCTCAGGGGAGACCTACGAGCAGTACTTC.